The 29 T cell receptor beta chains listed next were all sequenced from one sample in a study of spatial heterogeneity in lung cancer. Using its own MiXCR run on the 5' RACE reads, TCRdb lists one record per CDR3 protein. The sample lists some 35,000 distinct CDR3 sequences, around 7.6% occurring once. Time point reported: blood at routine non-recurrence follow-up after resection. The source was PBMCs, collected at follow-up. Receptors originate from a male donor with early-stage non-small cell lung cancer.

This clonotype was counted ten times or more. The rearrangement uses TRBV12-3 or TRBV12-4 and TRBJ2-5; 8 nucleotides match TRBD2. The trim removed 7 bases at V and 5 bases at J, leaving 9 bases unmatched. The CDR3 runs to 14 residues. CDR3 loop: CASIPGTSGETQYF. The CDR3 DNA follows: TGTGCCAGCATCCCGGGGACTAGTGGGGAGACCCAGTACTTC.

Only a few counts were recorded for this clonotype. The chain links TRBV11-3 to TRBJ2-5; D gene uncertain. There are 13 residues in the CDR3. Germline values: CDR1 SGHNT, CDR2 YENEEA. Trimming left V 6 bases short and J 7 bases short, with 15 bases between. The CDR3 DNA is TGTGCCAGCAGTCCGACCCAACGCGGGACCCAGTACTTC. Translated, it gives CASSPTQRGTQYF.

This clonotype was counted many times. The genes are TRBV2 and TRBJ2-7; either TRBD1 or TRBD2 may fit D (5 bases each). The CDR3 spans 14 residues. Per the germline V gene, CDR1 is SNHLY and CDR2 is FYNNEI. The V gene lost 8 bases and the J gene lost 3 bases, with 17 bases spanning the gap. The CDR3 bases are TGTGCCAGCTTAGCTCGGGGCTCCGACTACGAGCAGTACTTC. It codes for CASLARGSDYEQYF. The full variable domain, with the rest looked up from reference TRBV2 and TRBJ2-7, is EPEVTQTPSHQVTQMGQEVILRCVPISNHLYFYWYRQILGQKVEFLVSFYNNEISEKSEIFDDQFSVERPDGSNFTLKIRSTKLEDSAMYFCASLARGSDYEQYFGPGTRLTVT.

V gene TRBV20-1 combines with J gene TRBJ2-7; no clear D gene. V lost 0 bases and J 2 bases, leaving 14 bases between the germline ends. Germline CDR1 reads DFQATT; CDR2 reads SNEGSKA (reference sequence). This CDR3 is built from 15 residues. The CDR3 spells CSARDQRRAPYEQYF. CDR3 coding DNA: TGCAGTGCTAGAGATCAGAGAAGGGCACCCTACGAGCAGTACTTC.

This clonotype was recorded at least ten times. The rearrangement joins TRBV3-1 to TRBJ2-1; 11 bases align to TRBD2. Unmatched junction bases numbered 6, after V lost 5 bases and J lost 9 bases. Germline CDR1 and CDR2: LGHDT and YNNKEL (reference sequence). The CDR3 has 14 residues. This chain's CDR3 is CASSISGGASEQFF. The DNA for the CDR3 is TGTGCCAGCAGCATTAGCGGGGGGGCCAGTGAGCAGTTCTTC.

In its sample, this clonotype was seen many times. The chain has TRBV7-9 and TRBJ2-5, with 12 positions matching TRBD2. CDR3 length equals 15 residues. Germline CDR1 reads SEHNR; CDR2 reads FQNEAQ (reference sequence). Losses at the gene ends were 7 bases for V and 5 bases for J; bases not matched to a gene: 8. The CDR3 region has the DNA TGTGCCAGCAACCCGACTAGCGGGGGCTGGGAGACCCAGTACTTC. It specifies CASNPTSGGWETQYF.

This clonotype came up many times. The rearrangement links TRBV2 to TRBJ2-3; D might be TRBD1 (5 bases). CDR1 SNHLY and CDR2 FYNNEI come from the germline V gene. V gave up 3 bases and J gave up 0 bases, with 10 bases separating them. The CDR3 consists of 15 residues. The CDR3 DNA is TGTGCCAGCAGTGAGGGGCTCTCTAGCACAGATACGCAGTATTTT. It specifies CASSEGLSSTDTQYF.

In this sample, this clonotype turned up many times. The V gene is TRBV5-1, the J gene TRBJ2-1; D unresolved. Germline V gives CDR1 SGHRS, CDR2 YFSETQ. The length of the CDR3 is 12 residues. V was pared by 0 bases and J by 8 bases, with 6 bases between. CDR3 coding DNA: TGCGCCAGCAGCTTGGTGTTCCATGAGCAGTTCTTC. Its protein product is CASSLVFHEQFF.

This clonotype was picked up many times. The rearrangement joins TRBV7-8 to TRBJ2-1; 9 nucleotides align to TRBD2. Germline-derived CDR1 and CDR2 are SGHVS and FQNEAQ. The CDR3 consists of 15 residues. Trimming cost V 8 bases and J 5 bases; bases outside gene matches: 10. The CDR3 here is CASELSLAGNNEQFF. The CDR3 nucleotides read TGTGCCAGCGAGCTTTCCCTAGCGGGAAACAATGAGCAGTTCTTC.

This clonotype was seen many times. CDR3 region: CASSPGENQPQHF. The CDR3 nucleotides read TGTGCCAGCAGCCCCGGGGAGAATCAGCCCCAGCATTTT. V gene TRBV7-9 combines with J gene TRBJ1-5, with D hard to call. Germline V CDR1 and CDR2: SEHNR, FQNEAQ (reference sequence). The CDR3 consists of 13 residues. V was pared by 5 bases and J by 4 bases, with 9 bases between. The entire variable domain, with the rest obtained from reference TRBV7-9 and TRBJ1-5, is as follows: DTGVSQNPRHKITKRGQNVTFRCDPISEHNRLYWYRQTLGQGPEFLTYFQNEAQLEKSRLLSDRFSAERPKGSFSTLEIQRTEQGDSAMYLCASSPGENQPQHFGDGTRLSIL.

In its sample, this clonotype was seen many times. The V call is TRBV19, the J call TRBJ2-2; D is unresolved. The CDR3 length is 13 residues. V lost 7 bases and J 1 base, leaving 7 bases between the germline ends. The germline V gene encodes CDR1 LNHDA and CDR2 SQIVND (reference sequence). The CDR3, as DNA: TGTGCCAGTAAAGGGATGAACACCGGGGAGCTGTTTTTT. Translated: CASKGMNTGELFF. Full variable domain (outside the CDR3, taken from reference TRBV19 and TRBJ2-2): DGGITQSPKYLFRKEGQNVTLSCEQNLNHDAMYWYRQDPGQGLRLIYYSQIVNDFQKGDIAEGYSVSREKKESFPLTVTSAQKNPTAFYLCASKGMNTGELFFGEGSRLTVL.

Comment on this clonotype: A clone one base away is much larger, so this may be a read error. V is TRBV3-1 and J is TRBJ2-1; D is possibly TRBD2 (5 bases). The germline V and J ends were trimmed by 1 base and 3 bases, with 10 bases remaining between them. CDR1 and CDR2 from the germline V gene are LGHDT and YNNKEL (reference sequence). The CDR3 is 15 residues long. The CDR3 here is CASSQGWGDYNEQFF. The CDR3 DNA reads TGTGCCAGCAGCCAAGGATGGGGAGACTACAATGAGCAGTTCTTC.

About this clonotype: A much larger clone is a single base away; this may be a read error. The V gene is TRBV4-2, the J gene TRBJ2-2; TRBD2 matches at 9 bases. Germline assignment: CDR1 LGHNA and CDR2 YNFKEQ. The CDR3 runs 15 residues. The chain's CDR3 is CASSRSGGYTGELIF. CDR3 coding DNA: TGTGCCAGCAGCCGTAGCGGGGGTTACACCGGGGAGCTGATTTTT.

This chain connects TRBV3-1 to TRBJ2-1, with D perhaps matching TRBD1 or TRBD2 (6 bases each). Germline CDR1 and CDR2: LGHDT and YNNKEL (reference sequence). Trimming shortened V by 0 bases and J by 10 bases, and 13 bases separated the two germline ends. The length of the CDR3 is 14 residues. For the CDR3, the DNA is TGTGCCAGCAGCCAAGAAGGGGGGACCAGAGAGCAGTTCTTC. Its protein is CASSQEGGTREQFF.

This clonotype came up many times. The V gene is TRBV20-1, the J gene TRBJ2-5; tentative D call: TRBD2 (6 bases). V was cut by 3 bases and J by 0 bases, with 14 bases left in between. The CDR3 runs 15 residues. Germline V gene sequence: CDR1 DFQATT, CDR2 SNEGSKA (reference sequence). CDR3 residues: CSASAWRVDQETQYF. CDR3 in DNA: TGCAGTGCTAGTGCGTGGAGGGTAGACCAAGAGACCCAGTACTTC.

The table lists this clonotype with many counts. V gene TRBV5-1 combines with J gene TRBJ1-2, with D unresolved. The CDR3 has 12 residues. Germline-derived CDR1 and CDR2 are SGHRS and YFSETQ. The germline V and J ends were trimmed by 4 bases and 6 bases, with 10 bases remaining between them. Here the CDR3 reads CASSHKGDGYTF. The CDR3 region has the DNA TGCGCCAGCAGCCATAAAGGAGATGGCTACACCTTC.

The chain combines TRBV29-1 with TRBJ1-6, with D maybe TRBD1 (5 bases). The CDR3 has 13 amino acids. Germline V CDR1 and CDR2: SQVTM, ANQGSEA. The V gene lost 4 bases and the J gene lost 7 bases, with 11 bases spanning the gap. CDR3 residues: CSVGMTENSPLHF. CDR3 coding DNA: TGCAGCGTTGGGATGACAGAAAATTCACCCCTCCACTTT.

This clonotype was picked up many times. This rearrangement joins TRBV27 to TRBJ1-2; D ambiguous. The CDR3 has 14 amino acids. The germline CDR1 and CDR2 sequences are MNHEY and SMNVEV (reference sequence). V was trimmed by 5 bases and J by 2 bases, leaving 12 bases between them. The CDR3 bases are TGTGCCAGCAGTCCGGTCTTCGGGAACTATGGCTACACCTTC. Protein: CASSPVFGNYGYTF.

The sample holds many counts of this clonotype. The J gene is TRBJ1-1, the V gene TRBV27; 7 bases match TRBD1. Germline V gene data show CDR1 as MNHEY and CDR2 as SMNVEV (reference sequence). J gave up 6 bases and V 2 bases, and 3 bases lay outside the gene matches. This CDR3 is built from 13 residues. The CDR3 sequence is CASSLGQGAEAFF. CDR3 coding DNA: TGTGCCAGCAGTTTAGGGCAGGGGGCTGAAGCTTTCTTT.

This clonotype appeared many times. The chain joins TRBV9 to TRBJ2-1, with no clear D. This CDR3 region has 16 residues. Deletions cut 3 bases from V and 3 bases from J, with 16 bases between. Germline V gives CDR1 SGDLS, CDR2 YYNGEE. CDR3: CASSALIANNYNEQFF. The CDR3 coding sequence is TGTGCCAGCAGCGCCCTTATAGCTAACAACTACAATGAGCAGTTCTTC.

This clonotype was seen at least ten times. The chain is built from TRBV6-6 and TRBJ2-7; D not resolved. Trimming took off 6 bases at V and 5 bases at J, with 14 bases between the two ends. Germline CDR1 and CDR2: MNHNY and SVGAGI (reference sequence). CDR3 length: 13 residues. The CDR3 DNA is TGTGCCAGCAGCCCCGACAAGGCCAACGAGCAGTACTTC. Translation: CASSPDKANEQYF.

This clonotype has a count of ten or more. The chain couples TRBV7-9 to TRBJ1-2; D is unresolved. Between the trimmed V and J ends, which lost 2 bases and 5 bases, there was a span of 30 bases. Germline-derived CDR1 and CDR2 are SEHNR and FQNEAQ (reference sequence). The CDR3 extends over 20 amino acids. The CDR3 region is CASSLTLVQGISEDIYGYTF. The CDR3 region has the DNA TGTGCCAGCAGCTTAACCCTGGTGCAAGGGATATCGGAGGATATATATGGCTACACCTTC.

This clonotype was recorded many times. The V and J genes are TRBV24-1 and TRBJ2-1; TRBD2 matches 8 bases. V shed 6 bases and J 0 bases; nucleotides not matched to a gene: 9. The CDR3 is 17 residues long. Germline CDR1 and CDR2: KGHDR and SFDVKD. Here the CDR3 reads CATSSSGGGPSYNEQFF. The DNA of the CDR3 is TGTGCCACCAGTTCCTCCGGGGGGGGGCCCTCCTACAATGAGCAGTTCTTC.

This clonotype was counted at least ten times. This chain uses TRBV27 with TRBJ2-5; D possibly corresponds to TRBD1 (6 bases). CDR1 is MNHEY, CDR2 SMNVEV, per germline (reference sequence). V dropped 3 bases and J dropped 1 base, with 9 bases sitting between them. This CDR3 has 14 amino acids. The CDR3 is CASSFRGPQETQYF. CDR3 coding DNA: TGTGCCAGCAGTTTCAGGGGACCCCAAGAGACCCAGTACTTC.

This clonotype showed up many times. The chain joins TRBV11-2 to TRBJ2-5; D is unclear. V lost 1 base to trimming and J lost 1 base, with 10 bases between them. The V gene's germline CDR1 is SGHAT and CDR2 FQNNGV. CDR3 length: 15 amino acids. In DNA, the CDR3 is TGTGCCAGCAGCTTAGGGTACGGGTTCCAAGAGACCCAGTACTTC. Its protein is CASSLGYGFQETQYF.

This clonotype was seen ten or more times. The chain employs TRBV6-2 or TRBV6-3 and TRBJ1-3, with D unresolved. Trimming took 8 bases from V and 0 from J, leaving 14 bases between them. The germline gives CDR1 MNHEY, CDR2 SVGEGT. The CDR3 spans 15 residues. CDR3 bases: TGTGCCAGCTTAGACGGCGCCGACTCTGGAAACACCATATATTTT. Translation: CASLDGADSGNTIYF.

This clonotype occurred many times. The chain employs TRBV5-1 and TRBJ2-1; D might be TRBD1 (6 bases). The CDR3 contains 14 residues. CDR1 SGHRS and CDR2 YFSETQ come from the germline V gene. Between the trimmed V and J ends, which lost 4 bases and 2 bases, there was a span of 10 bases. Written as DNA, the CDR3 is TGCGCCAGCAGCACGGGACAAGCCTACAATGAGCAGTTCTTC. Encoded protein: CASSTGQAYNEQFF.

This clonotype was seen at least ten times. The genes are TRBV12-3 or TRBV12-4 and TRBJ2-1; 10 bases fit TRBD2. Trimming cost V 5 bases and J 3 bases; bases outside gene matches: 7. The CDR3 covers 16 residues. This CDR3 is CASSPRVAGGYNEQFF. The CDR3 bases are TGTGCCAGCAGTCCCAGGGTAGCGGGGGGCTACAATGAGCAGTTCTTC.

This clonotype was counted many times. Written as DNA, the CDR3 is TGTGCCAGCAGTGAAGAGAGGCGGTACACAGATACGCAGTATTTT. It yields the protein CASSEERRYTDTQYF. The rearrangement links TRBV2 to TRBJ2-3; D is uncertain. The V gene's germline CDR1 is SNHLY and CDR2 FYNNEI. Deletions cut 1 base from V and 2 bases from J, with 10 bases between. CDR3 length equals 15 residues.